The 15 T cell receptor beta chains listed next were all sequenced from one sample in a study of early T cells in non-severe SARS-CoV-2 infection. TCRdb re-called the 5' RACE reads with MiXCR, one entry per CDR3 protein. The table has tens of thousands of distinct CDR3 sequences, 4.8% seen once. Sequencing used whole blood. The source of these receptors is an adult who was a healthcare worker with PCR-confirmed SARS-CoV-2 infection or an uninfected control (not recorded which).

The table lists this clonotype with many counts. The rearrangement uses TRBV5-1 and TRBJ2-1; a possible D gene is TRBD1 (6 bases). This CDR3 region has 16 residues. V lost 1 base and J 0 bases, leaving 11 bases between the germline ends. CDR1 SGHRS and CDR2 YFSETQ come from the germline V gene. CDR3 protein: CASSLTGTSSYNEQFF. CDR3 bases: TGCGCCAGCAGCTTGACAGGGACAAGCTCCTACAATGAGCAGTTCTTC. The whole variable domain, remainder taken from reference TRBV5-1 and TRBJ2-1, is KAGVTQTPRYLIKTRGQQVTLSCSPISGHRSVSWYQQTPGQGLQFLFEYFSETQRNKGNFPGRFSGRQFSNSRSEMNVSTLELGDSALYLCASSLTGTSSYNEQFFGPGTRLTVL.

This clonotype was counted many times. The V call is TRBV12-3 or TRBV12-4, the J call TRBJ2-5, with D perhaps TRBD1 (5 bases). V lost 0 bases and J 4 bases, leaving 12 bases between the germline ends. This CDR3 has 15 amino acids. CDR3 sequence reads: CASSLAGAGRETQYF. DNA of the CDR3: TGTGCCAGCAGTTTAGCAGGAGCAGGGCGAGAGACCCAGTACTTC.

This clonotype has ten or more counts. DNA of the CDR3: TGTGCCAGCAGCCAACGACCGACAGGGAGTTTGGATATTGTGCAGTTCTTC. It codes for CASSQRPTGSLDIVQFF. The chain combines TRBV3-1 with TRBJ2-1, with 7 nucleotides matching TRBD1. V lost 2 bases to trimming and J lost 12 bases; unmatched junction nucleotides: 19. This CDR3 contains 17 residues. CDR1 and CDR2 (germline): LGHDT, YNNKEL (reference sequence).

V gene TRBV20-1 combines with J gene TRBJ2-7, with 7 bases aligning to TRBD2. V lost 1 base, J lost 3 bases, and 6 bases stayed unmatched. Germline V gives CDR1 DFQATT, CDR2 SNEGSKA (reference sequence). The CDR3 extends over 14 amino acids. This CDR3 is CSARVVAGSYEQYF. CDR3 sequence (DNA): TGCAGTGCTAGAGTTGTAGCGGGCAGCTACGAGCAGTACTTC.

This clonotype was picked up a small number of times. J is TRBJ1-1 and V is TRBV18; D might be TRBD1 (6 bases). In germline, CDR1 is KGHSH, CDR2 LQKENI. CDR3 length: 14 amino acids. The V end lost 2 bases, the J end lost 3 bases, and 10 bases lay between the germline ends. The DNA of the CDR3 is TGTGCCAGCTCACCAGGTCGGGGGCACACTGAAGCTTTCTTT. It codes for CASSPGRGHTEAFF.

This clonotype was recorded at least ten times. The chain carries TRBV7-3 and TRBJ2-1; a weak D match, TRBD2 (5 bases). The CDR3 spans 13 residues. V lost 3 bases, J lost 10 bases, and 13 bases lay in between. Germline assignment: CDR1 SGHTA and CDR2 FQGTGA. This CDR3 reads CASSFPDRGEQFF. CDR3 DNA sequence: TGTGCCAGCAGCTTTCCTGATAGAGGGGAGCAGTTCTTC.

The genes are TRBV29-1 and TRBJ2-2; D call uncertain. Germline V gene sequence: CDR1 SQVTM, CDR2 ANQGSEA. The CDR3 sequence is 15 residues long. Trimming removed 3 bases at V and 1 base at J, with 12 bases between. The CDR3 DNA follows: TGCAGCGTTGAGGGTCTAGTCGGGAACACCGGGGAGCTGTTTTTT. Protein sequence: CSVEGLVGNTGELFF.

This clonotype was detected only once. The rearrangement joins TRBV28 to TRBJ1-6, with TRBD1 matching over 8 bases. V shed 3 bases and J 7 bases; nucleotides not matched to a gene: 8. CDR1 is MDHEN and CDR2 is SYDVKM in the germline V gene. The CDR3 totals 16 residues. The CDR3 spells CASSFQGASINSPLHF. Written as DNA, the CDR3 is TGTGCCAGCAGTTTTCAGGGGGCATCGATCAATTCACCCCTCCACTTT.

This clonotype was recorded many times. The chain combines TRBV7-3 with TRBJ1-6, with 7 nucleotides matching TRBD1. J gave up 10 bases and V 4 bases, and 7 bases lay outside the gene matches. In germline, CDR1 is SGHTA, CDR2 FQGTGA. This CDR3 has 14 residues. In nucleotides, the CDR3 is TGTGCCAGCAGCTCAACAGGGGCTCGGTCACCCCTCCACTTT. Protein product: CASSSTGARSPLHF.

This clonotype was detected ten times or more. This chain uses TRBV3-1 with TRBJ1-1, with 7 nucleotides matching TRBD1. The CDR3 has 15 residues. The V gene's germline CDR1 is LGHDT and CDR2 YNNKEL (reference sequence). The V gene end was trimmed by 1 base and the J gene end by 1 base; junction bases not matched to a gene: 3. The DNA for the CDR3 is TGTGCCAGCAGCCAAGCCCGACAGGGGAACACTGAAGCTTTCTTT. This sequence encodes CASSQARQGNTEAFF.

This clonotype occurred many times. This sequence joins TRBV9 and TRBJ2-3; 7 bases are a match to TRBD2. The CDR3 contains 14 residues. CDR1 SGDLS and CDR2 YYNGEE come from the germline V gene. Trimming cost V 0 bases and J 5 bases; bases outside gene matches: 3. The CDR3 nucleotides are TGTGCCAGCAGCGTAGCGGGAGGAGGAGATACGCAGTATTTT. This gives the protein CASSVAGGGDTQYF.

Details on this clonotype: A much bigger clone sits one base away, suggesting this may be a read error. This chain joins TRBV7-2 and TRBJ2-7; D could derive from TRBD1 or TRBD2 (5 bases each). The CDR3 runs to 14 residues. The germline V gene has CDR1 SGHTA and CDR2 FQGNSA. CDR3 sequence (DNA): TGTGCCAGCAGATATCCGGGACGGAACTACGGGCAGTACTTC. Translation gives CASRYPGRNYGQYF.

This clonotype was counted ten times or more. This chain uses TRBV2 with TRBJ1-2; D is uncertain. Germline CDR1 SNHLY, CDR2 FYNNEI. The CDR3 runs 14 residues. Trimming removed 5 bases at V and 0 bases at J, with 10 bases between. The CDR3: CASSLAGSNYGYTF. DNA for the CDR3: TGTGCCAGCAGTTTGGCAGGCTCTAACTATGGCTACACCTTC.

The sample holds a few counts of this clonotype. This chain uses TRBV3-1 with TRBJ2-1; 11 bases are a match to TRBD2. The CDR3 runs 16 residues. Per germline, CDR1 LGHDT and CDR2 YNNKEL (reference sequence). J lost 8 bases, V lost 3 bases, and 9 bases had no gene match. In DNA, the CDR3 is TGTGCCAGCAGCCAGGTACTAGCGGGAGTGGGCGATGAGCAGTTCTTC. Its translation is CASSQVLAGVGDEQFF.

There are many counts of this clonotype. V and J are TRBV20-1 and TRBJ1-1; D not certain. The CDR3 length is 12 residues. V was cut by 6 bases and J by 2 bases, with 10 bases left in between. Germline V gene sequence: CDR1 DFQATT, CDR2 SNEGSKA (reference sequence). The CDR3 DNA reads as TGCAGTGCGGAAGGGCCTAACACTGAAGCTTTCTTT. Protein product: CSAEGPNTEAFF.